The subject of this entry is one T cell receptor (beta chain). Its target is unknown. CD8+ and CD4+ T cells from blood underwent TCR beta sequencing. CD8+ and CD4+ T cells were negatively isolated; TEMRA cells were FACS-enriched. The data are from a study of CD8 T cells in Susac syndrome. A quantity of about 0.5 to 1 ug RNA underwent reverse transcription using random hexamers. The authors amplified TCR beta CDR3 across 54 Vbeta and 13 Jbeta using immunoSEQ multiplex PCR. TCRdb processed the immunoSEQ multiplex PCR reads anew with MiXCR; each CDR3 protein has one entry. Altogether approximately 100,000 distinct CDR3 sequences are present, around nine tenths being singletons, with the ten largest covering 0.13% to 0.15%. Germline lookup yields CDR1 MNHEY and CDR2 SVGAGI. The CDR3 loop spans 17 amino acids. V gave up 2 bases and J gave up 3 bases, with 16 bases separating them. Broader study findings: The relatively small number of individuals in the TCR sequencing and HLA analysis was acknowledged by the study.

This clonotype originated in a human donor in good health. Sequencing was carried out using CD4+ T cells from PBMCs. This chain uses TRBV6-5 with TRBJ2-2, with D maybe TRBD1 (5 bases). CDR3 nucleotides: TGTGCCAGCAGTTACAGGAGAAGGGGCGACGACACCGGGGAGCTGTTTTTT. Its translation: CASSYRRRGDDTGELFF.